This T cell receptor (beta chain) was found in a study of blood T cells in healthy people across ages. Regarding the study as a whole: No one knew whether donors had CMV, which possibly confounded expanded clonotype changes. Getting older went along with TCR beta diversity per million T cells dropping roughly linearly.

Next came a second PCR, run for about 7 to 12 cycles, which used a sample-barcoded 5' primer along with a J-beta primer mix. TCRdb redid the calling of the 5' RACE reads with MiXCR, one entry per CDR3 protein. This sample has over 700,000 distinct CDR3 sequences, with around 25% found just once. After removal of 1 base from V and 6 bases from J, the junction contained 6 bases not matched to a gene. CDR3 length: 16 residues. Germline CDR1 reads SGHTA; CDR2 reads FQGNSA. Remarks on this clonotype: Its antigen is not known.

The sample was also linked to a second study, of T cells of mothers and their children. That source reports: Related and unrelated pairs show TCR recombination output that thymic selection shapes similarly.

The sequenced sample consisted of blood. This chain uses TRBV7-2 with TRBJ2-1; the match to TRBD2 covers 10 bases. The clonotype was recovered from a boy aged 5-17 years in good health. The CDR3 here is CASSLGLAGRGNEQFF. The CDR3 DNA follows: TGTGCCAGCAGCTTAGGACTAGCGGGTCGAGGCAATGAGCAGTTCTTC.